Listed below are T cell receptor beta chains from one sample, sequenced in a study of OX40 agonist ivuxolimab in advanced cancers. Sequenced by immunoSEQ multiplex PCR; TCRdb stores in-frame clones only, minus some. This table has around 95,000 clones, approximately 93% appearing once. The sample in question was CD4+ or CD8+ T cells sorted from blood, obtained in a trial of the OX40 agonist ivuxolimab. Source of these receptors: an adult with an advanced solid tumor such as melanoma, head and neck, liver or kidney cancer. The CDR3 runs from the conserved cysteine through the conserved F or W. Each record gives: CDR3 DNA, CDR3 protein, V gene, D gene, clone size, J gene. The D gene is left open where the match is weak. Clone size is stated in some rows and not others, as once, few, many or a class when expanded.

cdr3_nt: TGTGCCAGCAGTCGACAGGGGATTCAAGCTTTCTTT
cdr3_aa: CASSRQGIQAFF
v_call: TRBV6-5
d_call: TRBD1
clone_size: .
j_call: TRBJ1-1

cdr3_nt: TGTGCCAGCAGCGTTGGGTCCGGACAGGGGCAAGAGACCCAGTACTTC
cdr3_aa: CASSVGSGQGQETQYF
v_call: TRBV9
d_call: TRBD1
clone_size: .
j_call: TRBJ2-5

cdr3_nt: TGTGCCAGTAGCTACAGGGAATTGTCCTACAATGAGCAGTTCTTC
cdr3_aa: CASSYRELSYNEQFF
v_call: TRBV19
d_call: .
clone_size: .
j_call: TRBJ2-1

cdr3_nt: TGTGCCAGCAGTTCCTCACGGGCCAGAAGTCAGCCCCAGCATTTT
cdr3_aa: CASSSSRARSQPQHF
v_call: TRBV28
d_call: .
clone_size: .
j_call: TRBJ1-5

cdr3_nt: TGTGCCAGCAGCAAAGGAGTACAGGGCAACTATGGCTACACCTTC
cdr3_aa: CASSKGVQGNYGYTF
v_call: TRBV11-3
d_call: .
clone_size: .
j_call: TRBJ1-2

cdr3_nt: TGTGCCAGCATAACGCCCAATGAGCAGTTCTTC
cdr3_aa: CASITPNEQFF
v_call: TRBV28
d_call: .
clone_size: .
j_call: TRBJ2-1

cdr3_nt: TGTGCCAGCAGTAAAGATTCTGGGGCCAACGTCCTGACTTTC
cdr3_aa: CASSKDSGANVLTF
v_call: TRBV6-5
d_call: .
clone_size: .
j_call: TRBJ2-6

cdr3_nt: TGTGCCAGCAGTTTATGGACCAACACCGGGGAGCTGTTTTTT
cdr3_aa: CASSLWTNTGELFF
v_call: TRBV6-5
d_call: .
clone_size: .
j_call: TRBJ2-2

cdr3_nt: TGTGCCATCAGTGGGGGCCTCGATACGCAGTATTTT
cdr3_aa: CAISGGLDTQYF
v_call: TRBV10-3
d_call: .
clone_size: .
j_call: TRBJ2-3

cdr3_nt: TGTGCCTGGAGAGGGACAGACCTCTATACTCTCAGGGGCTACACCTTC
cdr3_aa: CAWRGTDLYTLRGYTF
v_call: TRBV30
d_call: TRBD1
clone_size: .
j_call: TRBJ1-2

cdr3_nt: TGTGCCAGTAGGAACCCATCGGCCAACCTAGCCACAGATACGCAGTATTTT
cdr3_aa: CASRNPSANLATDTQYF
v_call: TRBV19
d_call: .
clone_size: .
j_call: TRBJ2-3

cdr3_nt: TGTGCCAGCAGCTGGGAATCAAATCAGCCCCAGCATTTT
cdr3_aa: CASSWESNQPQHF
v_call: TRBV7-2
d_call: .
clone_size: once
j_call: TRBJ1-5

cdr3_nt: TGTGCCAGCAGTGATGACGTTGGCTACACCTTC
cdr3_aa: CASSDDVGYTF
v_call: TRBV2
d_call: .
clone_size: .
j_call: TRBJ1-2

cdr3_nt: TGTGCCAGTAGTATCTTGCCCCTCCCCCAGCATTTT
cdr3_aa: CASSILPLPQHF
v_call: TRBV19
d_call: .
clone_size: .
j_call: TRBJ1-5

cdr3_nt: TGCAGCGTTGAAGATCAGCCCCAGCATTTT
cdr3_aa: CSVEDQPQHF
v_call: TRBV29-1
d_call: .
clone_size: .
j_call: TRBJ1-5

cdr3_nt: TGTGCCAGCAGTTACTCGACAGGGGTCACTGAAGCTTTCTTT
cdr3_aa: CASSYSTGVTEAFF
v_call: TRBV6-5
d_call: TRBD1
clone_size: .
j_call: TRBJ1-1

cdr3_nt: TGCGCCAGCAGCTTGGTCGAGTCGAACACTGAAGCTTTCTTT
cdr3_aa: CASSLVESNTEAFF
v_call: TRBV5-1
d_call: .
clone_size: .
j_call: TRBJ1-1

cdr3_nt: TGTGCCAGCAGTTTCCTCCCGGGATCTGGGGCCAACGTCCTGACTTTC
cdr3_aa: CASSFLPGSGANVLTF
v_call: TRBV6-5
d_call: .
clone_size: once
j_call: TRBJ2-6

cdr3_nt: TGTGCCAGCAGTGAAGTTGATGAAAGTACGCAGTATTTT
cdr3_aa: CASSEVDESTQYF
v_call: TRBV6-1
d_call: .
clone_size: .
j_call: TRBJ2-3

cdr3_nt: TGTGCCAGCCGTCAGGTGGCGGGTGGGACGCAGTATTTT
cdr3_aa: CASRQVAGGTQYF
v_call: TRBV6-4
d_call: .
clone_size: .
j_call: TRBJ2-3

cdr3_nt: TGTGCCTGGAGTGTAAGGGGACTCCTGGACAGGGGATATCAGCCCCAGCATTTT
cdr3_aa: CAWSVRGLLDRGYQPQHF
v_call: TRBV30
d_call: TRBD1
clone_size: .
j_call: TRBJ1-5

cdr3_nt: TGTGCCAGCAGCCTTGAGCCCATCACTGAAGCTTTCTTT
cdr3_aa: CASSLEPITEAFF
v_call: TRBV7-2
d_call: .
clone_size: .
j_call: TRBJ1-1

cdr3_nt: TGTGCCACCGGGGGGAGAGAAGCTTTCTTT
cdr3_aa: CATGGREAFF
v_call: TRBV6-5
d_call: .
clone_size: .
j_call: TRBJ1-1

cdr3_nt: TGTGCCACCAGCAGAGATCGAGGCACAGATACGCAGTATTTT
cdr3_aa: CATSRDRGTDTQYF
v_call: TRBV15
d_call: .
clone_size: once
j_call: TRBJ2-3

cdr3_nt: TGTGCCACCAGCCTCGGTAGATGGGAGACCCAGTACTTC
cdr3_aa: CATSLGRWETQYF
v_call: TRBV15
d_call: .
clone_size: .
j_call: TRBJ2-5

cdr3_nt: TGCGCCAGCAGCTTGGATCTTGGAGGGGATACTGAAGCTTTCTTT
cdr3_aa: CASSLDLGGDTEAFF
v_call: TRBV5-1
d_call: .
clone_size: .
j_call: TRBJ1-1

cdr3_nt: TGTGCCAGCAGCTCGATCAACAGGGGATCCTATGGCTACACCTTC
cdr3_aa: CASSSINRGSYGYTF
v_call: TRBV13
d_call: TRBD1
clone_size: .
j_call: TRBJ1-2

cdr3_nt: TGTGCCAGCAGTCTTGGACAGGGTTTACATCAGCCCCAGCATTTT
cdr3_aa: CASSLGQGLHQPQHF
v_call: TRBV28
d_call: TRBD1
clone_size: .
j_call: TRBJ1-5

cdr3_nt: TGTGCCAGCAGACTAGGGGGGGACTATGGCTACACCTTC
cdr3_aa: CASRLGGDYGYTF
v_call: TRBV6-5
d_call: .
clone_size: .
j_call: TRBJ1-2

cdr3_nt: TGTGCCAGCAGTTTTTGGGGGCAGAATGAGCAGTTCTTC
cdr3_aa: CASSFWGQNEQFF
v_call: TRBV28
d_call: .
clone_size: once
j_call: TRBJ2-1

cdr3_nt: TGCAGCGTTGGTACCCAGGACACCGGGGAGCTGTTTTTT
cdr3_aa: CSVGTQDTGELFF
v_call: TRBV29-1
d_call: .
clone_size: .
j_call: TRBJ2-2

cdr3_nt: TGTGCCAGCAGCTTAACGGGCGGGAGTAGTGAGCAGTTCTTC
cdr3_aa: CASSLTGGSSEQFF
v_call: TRBV7-8
d_call: TRBD2
clone_size: .
j_call: TRBJ2-1

cdr3_nt: TGTGCCAGCAGTGCCCGACCTCGGACAGGCCCGAGGGATGAGCAGTTCTTC
cdr3_aa: CASSARPRTGPRDEQFF
v_call: TRBV2
d_call: TRBD1
clone_size: .
j_call: TRBJ2-1

cdr3_nt: TGCGCCAGCAGCCAAGATCCCAGGGACAGGCTAAACTATGGCTACACCTTC
cdr3_aa: CASSQDPRDRLNYGYTF
v_call: TRBV4-3
d_call: TRBD1
clone_size: .
j_call: TRBJ1-2

cdr3_nt: TGTGCCAGCAGCTTAGACATAAATCAGCCCCAGCATTTT
cdr3_aa: CASSLDINQPQHF
v_call: TRBV11-3
d_call: .
clone_size: .
j_call: TRBJ1-5

cdr3_nt: TGTGCCAGCAGCTTGGTGGACAGCGGATCACCCCTCCACTTT
cdr3_aa: CASSLVDSGSPLHF
v_call: TRBV5-3
d_call: .
clone_size: .
j_call: TRBJ1-6

cdr3_nt: TGTGCCAGCAGTTACAACCCAGATCAGCCCCAGCATTTT
cdr3_aa: CASSYNPDQPQHF
v_call: TRBV28
d_call: .
clone_size: .
j_call: TRBJ1-5

cdr3_nt: TGTGCTAGTGGTATCGGGACAGCCACAGATACGCAGTATTTT
cdr3_aa: CASGIGTATDTQYF
v_call: TRBV12-5
d_call: TRBD1
clone_size: once
j_call: TRBJ2-3

cdr3_nt: TGTGCCAGCAGCTTTATAGTATCAGATACGCAGTATTTT
cdr3_aa: CASSFIVSDTQYF
v_call: TRBV7-3
d_call: .
clone_size: .
j_call: TRBJ2-3

cdr3_nt: TGTGCCAGCAGCTTAGAAAGGTTACCGACAGTCATGAACACTGAAGCTTTCTTT
cdr3_aa: CASSLERLPTVMNTEAFF
v_call: TRBV11-2
d_call: .
clone_size: .
j_call: TRBJ1-1

cdr3_nt: TGTGCCTTTAACCTGGGGGGCCGACACCCCTACAATGAGCAGTTCTTC
cdr3_aa: CAFNLGGRHPYNEQFF
v_call: TRBV30
d_call: .
clone_size: .
j_call: TRBJ2-1

cdr3_nt: TGTGCCAGCAGACAGGGGCTCTTCGTGGATGAGCAGTTCTTC
cdr3_aa: CASRQGLFVDEQFF
v_call: TRBV7-6
d_call: TRBD1
clone_size: .
j_call: TRBJ2-1

cdr3_nt: TGTGCCAGCAGCCGAGACAGGGAGGGCAATCAGCCCCAGCATTTT
cdr3_aa: CASSRDREGNQPQHF
v_call: TRBV6-5
d_call: TRBD1
clone_size: .
j_call: TRBJ1-5

cdr3_nt: TGTGCCAGCATTCTCCCGGGGAGGGGGGTCCAAGAGACCCAGTACTTC
cdr3_aa: CASILPGRGVQETQYF
v_call: TRBV5-6
d_call: .
clone_size: .
j_call: TRBJ2-5

cdr3_nt: TGTGCCGCAGGGGGTTCGTCTGGAAACACCATATATTTT
cdr3_aa: CAAGGSSGNTIYF
v_call: TRBV10-3
d_call: TRBD1
clone_size: .
j_call: TRBJ1-3

cdr3_nt: TGTGCCAGCAGCCCCGGACAGGAGGGGGATCCCCAGCATTTT
cdr3_aa: CASSPGQEGDPQHF
v_call: TRBV11-2
d_call: TRBD1
clone_size: .
j_call: TRBJ1-5

cdr3_nt: TGTGCCAGCTCACCACCAGGGACTAGCGGGAGGTACAATGAGCAGTTCTTC
cdr3_aa: CASSPPGTSGRYNEQFF
v_call: TRBV18
d_call: TRBD2
clone_size: .
j_call: TRBJ2-1

cdr3_nt: TGTGCCTGGAGTGCCTTGCTAGCTCGCGAGCAGTACTTC
cdr3_aa: CAWSALLAREQYF
v_call: TRBV30
d_call: .
clone_size: .
j_call: TRBJ2-7